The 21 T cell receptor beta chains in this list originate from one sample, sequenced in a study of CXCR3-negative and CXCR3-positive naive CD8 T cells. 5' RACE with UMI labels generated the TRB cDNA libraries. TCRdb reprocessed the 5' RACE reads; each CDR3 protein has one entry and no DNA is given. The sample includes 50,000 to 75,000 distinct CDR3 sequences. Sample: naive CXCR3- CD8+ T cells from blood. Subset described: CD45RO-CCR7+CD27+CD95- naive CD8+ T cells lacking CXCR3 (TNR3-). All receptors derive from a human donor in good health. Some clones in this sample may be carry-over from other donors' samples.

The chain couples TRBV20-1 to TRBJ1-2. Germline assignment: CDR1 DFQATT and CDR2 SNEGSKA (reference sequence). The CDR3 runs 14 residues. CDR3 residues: CSASLGIKNYGYTF.

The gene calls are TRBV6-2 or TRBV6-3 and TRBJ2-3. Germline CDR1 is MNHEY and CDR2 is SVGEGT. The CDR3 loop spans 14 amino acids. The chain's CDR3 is CASSYSPATDTQYF.

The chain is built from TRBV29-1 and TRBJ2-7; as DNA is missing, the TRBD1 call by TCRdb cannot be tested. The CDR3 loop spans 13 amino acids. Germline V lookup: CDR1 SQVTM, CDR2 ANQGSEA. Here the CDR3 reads CSVEGQASYEQYF.

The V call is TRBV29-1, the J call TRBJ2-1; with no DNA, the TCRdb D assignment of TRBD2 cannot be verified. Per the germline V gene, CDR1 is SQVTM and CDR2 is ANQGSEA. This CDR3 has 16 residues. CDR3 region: CSVVGAWTSGGGEQFF.

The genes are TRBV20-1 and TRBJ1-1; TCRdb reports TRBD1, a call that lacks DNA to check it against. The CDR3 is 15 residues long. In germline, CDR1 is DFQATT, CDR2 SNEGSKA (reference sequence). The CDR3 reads CSARDARQGPTEAFF.

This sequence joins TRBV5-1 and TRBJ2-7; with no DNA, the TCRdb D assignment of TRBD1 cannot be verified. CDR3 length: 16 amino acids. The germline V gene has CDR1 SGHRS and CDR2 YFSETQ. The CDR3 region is CASSLDPPGGGNEQYF.

The CDR3: CASSDGTGVPPSGNTIYF. This chain connects TRBV7-6 to TRBJ1-3; TCRdb's D gene call, TRBD1, goes unchecked for lack of DNA. Germline CDR1 reads SGHVS; CDR2 reads FNYEAQ. This CDR3 is 18 amino acids long.

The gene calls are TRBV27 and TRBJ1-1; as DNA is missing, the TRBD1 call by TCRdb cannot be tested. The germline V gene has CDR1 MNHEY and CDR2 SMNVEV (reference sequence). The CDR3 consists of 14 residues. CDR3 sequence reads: CASSLPGPNTEAFF.

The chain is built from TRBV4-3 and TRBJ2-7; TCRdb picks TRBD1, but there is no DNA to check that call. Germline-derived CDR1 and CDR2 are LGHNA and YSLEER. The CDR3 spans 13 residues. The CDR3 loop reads CASSQEGDYEQYF.

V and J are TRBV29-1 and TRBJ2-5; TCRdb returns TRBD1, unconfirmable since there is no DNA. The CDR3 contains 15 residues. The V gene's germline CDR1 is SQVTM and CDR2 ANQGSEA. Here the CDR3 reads CSAPGRTGMYETQYF.

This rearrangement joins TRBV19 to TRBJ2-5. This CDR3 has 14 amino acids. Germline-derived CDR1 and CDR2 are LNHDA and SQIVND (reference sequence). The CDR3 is CASSTESVAETQYF.

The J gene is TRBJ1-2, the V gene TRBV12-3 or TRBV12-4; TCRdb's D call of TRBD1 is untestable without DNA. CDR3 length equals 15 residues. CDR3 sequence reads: CASSLLDRAGYGYTF.

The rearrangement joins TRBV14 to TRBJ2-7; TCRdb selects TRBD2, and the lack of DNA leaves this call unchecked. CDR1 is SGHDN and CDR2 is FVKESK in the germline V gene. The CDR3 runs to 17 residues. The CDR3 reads CASSPGLAGVKDYEQYF.

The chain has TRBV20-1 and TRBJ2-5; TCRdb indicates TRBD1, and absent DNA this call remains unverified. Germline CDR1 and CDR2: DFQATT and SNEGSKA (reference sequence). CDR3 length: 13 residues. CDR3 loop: CSAVTENQETQYF.

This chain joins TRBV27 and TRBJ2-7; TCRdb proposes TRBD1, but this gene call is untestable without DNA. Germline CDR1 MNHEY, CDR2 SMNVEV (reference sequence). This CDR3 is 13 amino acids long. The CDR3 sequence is CASSLGGTYEQYF.

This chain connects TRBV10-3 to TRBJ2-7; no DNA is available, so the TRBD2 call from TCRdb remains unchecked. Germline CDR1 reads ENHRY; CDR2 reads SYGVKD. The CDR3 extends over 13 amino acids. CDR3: CAIERRAGEEQYF.

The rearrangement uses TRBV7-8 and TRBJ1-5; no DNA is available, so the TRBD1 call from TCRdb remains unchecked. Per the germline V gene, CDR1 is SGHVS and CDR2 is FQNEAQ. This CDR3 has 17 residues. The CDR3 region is CASSSGHPVYSNQPQHF.

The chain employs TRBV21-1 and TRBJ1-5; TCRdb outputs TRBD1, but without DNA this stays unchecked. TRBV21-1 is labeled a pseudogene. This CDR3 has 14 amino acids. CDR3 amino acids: CASSTRQGNQPQHF.

CDR3 residues: CASSFGGLNEQFF. This rearrangement joins TRBV12-3 or TRBV12-4 to TRBJ2-1; with no DNA, the TCRdb D assignment of TRBD2 cannot be verified. The CDR3 has 13 amino acids.

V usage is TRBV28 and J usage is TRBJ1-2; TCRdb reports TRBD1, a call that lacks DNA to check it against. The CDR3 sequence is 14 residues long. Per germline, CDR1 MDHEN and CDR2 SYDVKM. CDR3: CASYKTGFNYGYTF.

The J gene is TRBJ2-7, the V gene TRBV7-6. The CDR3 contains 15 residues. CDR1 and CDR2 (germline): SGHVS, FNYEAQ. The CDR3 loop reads CASSLPAGSFYEQYF.